Below, 17 T cell receptor beta chains from the same sample are listed, as sequenced in a study of T cell responses to AZD1222 COVID-19 vaccine. The assay was immunoSEQ multiplex PCR, and TCRdb's table has in-frame clones only and misses some. The table has approximately 110,000 clones, approximately 88% seen once. The sequencing here drew on peripheral blood, taken on day 0 of AZD1222 vaccination. These receptors were taken from an adult in good health.

The count of this clone is one. The chain employs TRBV19 and TRBJ1-2, with TRBD1 matching over 8 bases. The V gene's germline CDR1 is LNHDA and CDR2 SQIVND (reference sequence). The J segment lost 7 bases and the V segment lost 5 bases, leaving 3 bases of the junction unmatched. The CDR3 length is 12 residues. In DNA, the CDR3 is TGTGCCAGTAGTGACAGGGGCTCTGGCTACACCTTC. This codes for CASSDRGSGYTF.

This chain uses TRBV7-2 with TRBJ1-4; a possible D gene is TRBD1 (6 bases). Trimming pared 4 bases from V and 5 bases from J, leaving 11 bases between. Germline values: CDR1 SGHTA, CDR2 FQGNSA. The CDR3 covers 14 residues. This CDR3 is CASSSGQLNEKLFF. The CDR3 DNA reads TGTGCCAGCAGCTCCGGACAGTTAAATGAAAAACTGTTTTTT. Filled out from reference TRBV7-2 and TRBJ1-4, the complete variable domain reads GAGVSQSPSNKVTEKGKDVELRCDPISGHTALYWYRQSLGQGLEFLIYFQGNSAPDKSGLPSDRFSAERTGGSVSTLTIQRTQQEDSAVYLCASSSGQLNEKLFFGSGTQLSVL.

The genes are TRBV19 and TRBJ2-6, with a weak D call TRBD1 (5 bases). V was shortened by 3 bases and J by 4 bases, with 10 bases between the two germline ends. Germline-derived CDR1 and CDR2 are LNHDA and SQIVND (reference sequence). The CDR3 is 15 amino acids. The CDR3 is CASSMSGSGANVLTF. CDR3 nucleotides: TGTGCCAGTAGTATGTCAGGGTCCGGGGCCAACGTCCTGACTTTC.

J is TRBJ1-1 and V is TRBV7-2; D might be TRBD1 (6 bases). The CDR3 extends over 13 amino acids. Germline loops: CDR1 SGHTA, CDR2 FQGNSA. V lost 1 base and J lost 5, with 8 bases in between. CDR3 bases: TGTGCCAGCAGCTTAGATGGGACAACTGAAGCTTTCTTT. It encodes CASSLDGTTEAFF.

This clone showed up just once. This sequence joins TRBV6-5 and TRBJ2-5; unclear D gene. V gave up 4 bases and J gave up 3 bases, with 12 bases separating them. CDR1 and CDR2 from the germline V gene are MNHEY and SVGAGI. This CDR3 region has 14 residues. This CDR3 is CASSSIKAKETQYF. As DNA, the CDR3 is TGTGCCAGCAGTTCGATCAAAGCCAAAGAGACCCAGTACTTC.

As for this clone: Other DNA sequences in the same sample also yield this CDR3. The CDR3 sequence: CASSLDGNYGYTF. The CDR3, as DNA: TGTGCCAGCAGCTTGGACGGGAACTATGGCTACACCTTC. This sequence joins TRBV5-4 and TRBJ1-2; unclear D gene. Germline V gene data show CDR1 as SGHNT and CDR2 as YYREEE (reference sequence). There are 13 residues in the CDR3. Trimming removed 0 bases from V and 2 bases from J, with 5 bases in between.

The V call is TRBV7-2, the J call TRBJ2-1; D is perhaps TRBD2 (7 bases). The length of the CDR3 is 15 residues. Between the trimmed V and J ends, which lost 3 bases and 7 bases, there was a span of 16 bases. CDR1 SGHTA and CDR2 FQGNSA come from the germline V gene. The CDR3 DNA is TGTGCCAGCAGCTTTGGTGGGGGGGCAAGTAATGAGCAGTTCTTC. It yields the protein CASSFGGGASNEQFF.

V and J are TRBV27 and TRBJ1-6, with D possibly being TRBD1 (6 bases). Deletions cut 3 bases from V and 7 bases from J, with 10 bases between. Germline values: CDR1 MNHEY, CDR2 SMNVEV (reference sequence). The length of the CDR3 is 14 residues. The chain's CDR3 is CASSFRGENSPLHF. In DNA form, the CDR3 reads TGTGCCAGCAGTTTCAGGGGCGAGAATTCACCCCTCCACTTT.

The chain joins TRBV19 to TRBJ2-3, with 12 bases that match TRBD2. The CDR3 is 13 amino acids. The junction had 6 bases not matched to a gene; V was cut back by 10 bases and J by 7 bases. CDR1 is LNHDA and CDR2 is SQIVND in the germline V gene (reference sequence). CDR3: CATQLAGGNTQYF. CDR3 nucleotide sequence: TGTGCCACCCAACTAGCGGGGGGAAATACGCAGTATTTT.

The rearrangement joins TRBV5-4 to TRBJ2-7; TRBD2 agrees at 7 bases. Germline CDR1 is SGHNT and CDR2 is YYREEE (reference sequence). The CDR3 runs 14 residues. V shed 2 bases, J shed 3 bases, and the junction held 5 bases outside the gene matches. This chain's CDR3 is CASSFGGGGYEQYF. CDR3 sequence (DNA): TGTGCCAGCAGCTTCGGTGGGGGGGGCTACGAGCAGTACTTC. The entire variable domain, with the rest obtained from reference TRBV5-4 and TRBJ2-7, is as follows: ETGVTQSPTHLIKTRGQQVTLRCSSQSGHNTVSWYQQALGQGPQFIFQYYREEENGRGNFPPRFSGLQFPNYSSELNVNALELDDSALYLCASSFGGGGYEQYFGPGTRLTVT.

The chain carries TRBV5-1 and TRBJ1-2, with TRBD1 identical over 10 bases. CDR1 is SGHRS and CDR2 is YFSETQ in the germline V gene. The CDR3 loop spans 14 amino acids. V lost 4 bases and J lost 4; bases outside the gene matches: 4. CDR3: CASSPGTGAYGYTF. In DNA form, the CDR3 reads TGCGCCAGCAGCCCGGGGACAGGGGCCTATGGCTACACCTTC.

The chain combines TRBV24-1 with TRBJ1-3; D is unresolved. Germline values: CDR1 KGHDR, CDR2 SFDVKD. The ends were cut back, 5 bases at V and 0 bases at J, with 10 bases in the middle. This CDR3 is 15 amino acids long. CDR3 amino acids: CATSGPAGSGNTIYF. CDR3 nucleotide sequence: TGTGCCACCAGTGGGCCAGCCGGCTCTGGAAACACCATATATTTT.

This sequence joins TRBV2 and TRBJ1-2; 7 nucleotides align to TRBD1. CDR3 length: 13 residues. In germline, CDR1 is SNHLY, CDR2 FYNNEI. The V segment lost 5 bases and the J segment 4 bases; nucleotides outside the gene matches: 4. The CDR3 is CASSLTGAYGYTF. The CDR3 DNA reads as TGTGCCAGCAGTTTAACAGGGGCCTATGGCTACACCTTC.

The genes are TRBV7-9 and TRBJ1-1; D is ambiguous. Germline loops: CDR1 SEHNR, CDR2 FQNEAQ (reference sequence). With 3 bases removed from V and 5 bases from J, the gap between germline ends came to 13 bases. There are 14 residues in the CDR3. CDR3 loop: CASSFWGLGTEAFF. The CDR3 DNA reads TGTGCCAGCAGCTTTTGGGGATTGGGTACTGAAGCTTTCTTT.

The genes are TRBV2 and TRBJ1-1, with D hard to call. V shed 7 bases and J shed 7 bases, with 13 bases lying between them. The CDR3 is 12 residues long. The germline V gene has CDR1 SNHLY and CDR2 FYNNEI. CDR3 in DNA: TGTGCCAGCACCGTCGGGCCGGATGAAGCTTTCTTT. It codes for CASTVGPDEAFF.

The genes are TRBV12-2 and TRBJ2-7; TRBD2 is the table's D call and was not checked against the DNA. TRBV12-2 represents a pseudogene. The CDR3 has 15 residues. CDR3 in DNA: TGTGCAAGTCGCCCCCCCGGTGGAGGGAGCGACGAGCAGTACTTC. This translates into CASRPPGGGSDEQYF.

The chain uses TRBV10-3 and TRBJ1-5; possible D gene TRBD1, 5 bases. Deletions cut 9 bases from V and 0 bases from J, with 15 bases between. There are 15 residues in the CDR3. Germline V CDR1 and CDR2: ENHRY, SYGVKD. The CDR3 DNA follows: TGTGCCATTAGTCCCGGGGCCGATAGCAATCAGCCCCAGCATTTT. Protein: CAISPGADSNQPQHF.